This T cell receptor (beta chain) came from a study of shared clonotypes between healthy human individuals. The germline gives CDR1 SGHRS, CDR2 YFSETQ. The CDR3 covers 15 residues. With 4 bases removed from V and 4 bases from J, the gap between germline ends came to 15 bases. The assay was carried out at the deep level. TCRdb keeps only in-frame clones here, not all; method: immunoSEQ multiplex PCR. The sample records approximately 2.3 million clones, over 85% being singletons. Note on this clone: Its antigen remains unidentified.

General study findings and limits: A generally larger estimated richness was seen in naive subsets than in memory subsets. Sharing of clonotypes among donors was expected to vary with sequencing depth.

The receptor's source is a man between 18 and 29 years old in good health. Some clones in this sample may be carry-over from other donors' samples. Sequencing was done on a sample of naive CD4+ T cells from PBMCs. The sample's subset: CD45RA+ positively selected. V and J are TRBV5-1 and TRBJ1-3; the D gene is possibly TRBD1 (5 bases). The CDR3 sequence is CASSLTATAGNTIYF. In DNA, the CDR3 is TGCGCCAGCAGCCTGACAGCTACGGCCGGAAACACCATATATTTT.